The 13 T cell receptor beta chains below come from one sample, sequenced in a study of regulatory T cells in long-lasting Graves disease. Researchers made TCR beta libraries by using iRepertoire HTBI primers and running Arm-PCR on CDR3 regions. TCRdb re-analysed the multiplex PCR reads in MiXCR, keeping a single row per CDR3 protein. The sample has 400,000 to 500,000 distinct CDR3 sequences, 12% to 15% seen once. Time point described: newly diagnosed GD, antithyroid drugs for less than 3 months. From RNA extracted from PBMCs, the TCR library was made. These same records also appear under a second study, on T cells in Graves' hyperthyroidism and ophthalmopathy.

This material consisted of peripheral blood mononuclear cells (PBMCs), taken at new diagnosis, from a patient treated with antithyroid drugs. The receptors come from a woman between 50 and 59 years old with Graves disease.

This clonotype was seen repeatedly, ten times or more. This chain uses TRBV2 with TRBJ2-7; no reliable D call. V lost 3 bases and J lost 2, with 8 bases in between. Germline V lookup: CDR1 SNHLY, CDR2 FYNNEI. The length of the CDR3 is 13 residues. The CDR3 is CASSEQETYEQYF. CDR3 DNA sequence: TGTGCCAGCAGTGAGCAGGAAACCTACGAGCAGTACTTC. Looking up the rest from reference TRBV2 and TRBJ2-7 gives the full variable domain: EPEVTQTPSHQVTQMGQEVILRCVPISNHLYFYWYRQILGQKVEFLVSFYNNEISEKSEIFDDQFSVERPDGSNFTLKIRSTKLEDSAMYFCASSEQETYEQYFGPGTRLTVT.

This clonotype showed up just a few times. The chain is built from TRBV7-9 and TRBJ1-4; a possible D gene is TRBD1 (5 bases). CDR1 is SEHNR and CDR2 is FQNEAQ in the germline V gene (reference sequence). The CDR3 runs 15 residues. Trimming cost V 0 bases and J 7 bases, with 12 bases left between them. The CDR3: CASSLAAGGSEKLFF. CDR3 DNA sequence: TGTGCCAGCAGCTTAGCGGCCGGGGGAAGTGAAAAACTGTTTTTT.

This clonotype was counted a few times. The V and J genes are TRBV12-3 or TRBV12-4 and TRBJ2-2, with D possibly matching TRBD2 (6 bases). This CDR3 has 15 amino acids. The ends were cut back, 6 bases at V and 5 bases at J, with 16 bases in the middle. Written as DNA, the CDR3 is TGTGCCAGCAGCCGAGACGGGAGTCGAACCGGGGAGCTGTTTTTT. Its translation: CASSRDGSRTGELFF.

In the case of this clonotype: This may be a read error: a much more frequent sequence differs by one nucleotide. The chain carries TRBV18 and TRBJ1-1, with D unresolved. Germline V gene lookup returns CDR1 KGHSH and CDR2 LQKENI. The V end lost 0 bases, the J end lost 4 bases, and 9 bases lay between the germline ends. The CDR3 consists of 14 residues. CDR3 DNA sequence: TGTGCCAGCTCACCACCACCAGGAAGCACTGAAGCTTTCTTT. Its protein product is CASSPPPGSTEAFF.

This chain links TRBV7-9 with TRBJ2-7, with D possibly being TRBD2 (6 bases). Deletions cut 4 bases from V and 4 bases from J, with 26 bases between. CDR3 length: 18 amino acids. The germline gives CDR1 SEHNR, CDR2 FQNEAQ (reference sequence). CDR3 coding DNA: TGTGCCAGCAGCTCGCTAAGTGTAGCGTCTGGGGGGTTTTACGAGCAGTACTTC. Protein product: CASSSLSVASGGFYEQYF.

This clonotype has ten or more counts. The chain couples TRBV2 to TRBJ2-5; 9 positions agree with TRBD1. The CDR3 has 15 residues. CDR1 is SNHLY, CDR2 FYNNEI, per germline. The J segment lost 2 bases and the V segment lost 5 bases, leaving 6 bases of the junction unmatched. The CDR3 region is CASSLQGAEQETQYF. The CDR3 DNA reads as TGTGCCAGCAGTTTACAGGGGGCGGAACAAGAGACCCAGTACTTC.

This clonotype was picked up a small number of times. The chain joins TRBV6-1 to TRBJ1-2; no definite D call. This CDR3 contains 14 residues. V gave up 7 bases and J gave up 1 base, with 13 bases separating them. Germline V CDR1 and CDR2: MNHNS, SASEGT. CDR3 in amino acids: CASTSRGLNYGYTF. In nucleotides, the CDR3 is TGTGCCAGCACCAGCCGAGGCCTTAACTATGGCTACACCTTC.

CDR3 region: CASSRGGEARYEQYF. In DNA form, the CDR3 reads TGCGCCAGCAGCCGGGGGGGGGAGGCGCGCTACGAGCAGTACTTC. The chain employs TRBV5-1 and TRBJ2-7; 8 bases fit TRBD2. The CDR3 totals 15 residues. Germline CDR1 SGHRS, CDR2 YFSETQ. Losses at the gene ends were 4 bases for V and 3 bases for J; bases not matched to a gene: 9.

This clonotype was counted at least ten times. The chain uses TRBV5-1 and TRBJ2-7; the D is unclear. Trimming left V 4 bases short and J 7 bases short, with 15 bases between. From germline, CDR1 is SGHRS and CDR2 YFSETQ. CDR3 length: 13 amino acids. The CDR3 loop reads CASSPLSVGEQYF. CDR3 bases: TGCGCCAGCAGCCCCCTTTCCGTTGGGGAGCAGTACTTC.

This clonotype was detected many times. V and J are TRBV10-3 and TRBJ2-7, with unresolved D. Germline CDR1 ENHRY, CDR2 SYGVKD. This CDR3 is built from 11 residues. V lost 10 bases and J 4 bases, leaving 11 bases between the germline ends. Here the CDR3 reads CATRRRYEQYF. The DNA for the CDR3 is TGTGCCACCCGGCGTCGGTACGAGCAGTACTTC.

The chain recombines TRBV12-3 or TRBV12-4 with TRBJ2-7, with D possibly matching TRBD2 (6 bases). This CDR3 spans 21 amino acids. Trimming removed 2 bases at V and 0 bases at J, with 29 bases between. The CDR3 DNA reads as TGTGCCAGCAGTTTAAGGACACCCTTTTTGTGGCCTGGGACTCACTCCTACGAGCAGTACTTC. Translated: CASSLRTPFLWPGTHSYEQYF.

This clonotype was detected only a few times. The chain joins TRBV5-1 to TRBJ2-2; 7 nucleotides agree with TRBD2. The CDR3 extends over 17 amino acids. V dropped 2 bases and J dropped 2; count of bases not matched to a gene: 9. Germline CDR1 and CDR2: SGHRS and YFSETQ. For the CDR3, the DNA is TGCGCCAGCAGCTTTAAGGCTAGCGGACAAAACACCGGGGAGCTGTTTTTT. This encodes CASSFKASGQNTGELFF.

In its sample, this clonotype was seen many times. The V call is TRBV28, the J call TRBJ2-1; D perhaps matches TRBD2 (6 bases). The CDR3 has 15 amino acids. With 3 bases removed from V and 7 bases from J, the gap between germline ends came to 16 bases. CDR1 and CDR2 (germline): MDHEN, SYDVKM. The CDR3 DNA follows: TGTGCCAGCAGTTTGGGAGGAGACTGGGGGAATGAGCAGTTCTTC. This translates into CASSLGGDWGNEQFF.